Below are 28 T cell receptor beta chains sequenced from a single sample in a study of T cell responses to AZD1222 COVID-19 vaccine. Sequencing was performed with immunoSEQ multiplex PCR; in TCRdb, only in-frame clones are kept and a portion is missing. The sample consists of 150,000 or so clones, roughly 80% of them appearing once. The material sequenced was peripheral blood, taken on day 0 of MenACWY control vaccination. These TCRs come from an adult in good health.

The CDR3 here is CASSAQSGQPQHF. CDR3 in DNA: TGTGCCAGCAGCGCGCAAAGCGGTCAGCCCCAGCATTTT. J is TRBJ1-5 and V is TRBV7-6, with D hard to call. This CDR3 has 13 amino acids. Germline CDR1 reads SGHVS; CDR2 reads FNYEAQ. The V end lost 5 bases, the J end lost 6 bases, and 11 bases lay between the germline ends.

V is TRBV6-5 and J is TRBJ2-7; D might be TRBD1 or TRBD2, each matching 5 bases. The CDR3 runs 13 residues. V lost 8 bases, J lost 2 bases, and 13 bases lay in between. The germline CDR1 and CDR2 sequences are MNHEY and SVGAGI. The CDR3 DNA reads TGTGCCAGCGAGGGGACGGGGACCTACGAGCAGTACGTC. Protein: CASEGTGTYEQYV.

The rearrangement joins TRBV5-5 to TRBJ1-3, with no clear D. The CDR3 is 16 amino acids. V was trimmed by 0 bases and J by 1 base, leaving 11 bases between them. Looked up from germline, CDR1 is SGHKS and CDR2 is YYEKEE (reference sequence). CDR3: CASSLVVAESGNTIYF. CDR3 DNA sequence: TGTGCCAGCAGCTTGGTAGTAGCAGAGTCTGGAAACACCATATATTTT.

The rearrangement links TRBV27 to TRBJ2-5; a possible D gene is TRBD1 (7 bases). Trimming removed 8 bases at V and 4 bases at J, with 14 bases between. The CDR3 spans 13 residues. From germline, CDR1 is MNHEY and CDR2 SMNVEV (reference sequence). CDR3 sequence reads: CASWYRGGETQYF. CDR3 bases: TGTGCCAGCTGGTACAGGGGAGGAGAGACCCAGTACTTC.

The rearrangement links TRBV5-5 to TRBJ1-3; D call uncertain. V lost 4 bases and J 0 bases, leaving 14 bases between the germline ends. This CDR3 is 16 amino acids long. Germline CDR1 is SGHKS and CDR2 is YYEKEE (reference sequence). CDR3 nucleotides: TGTGCCAGCAGCGCTCTCCAGGAAACCTCTGGAAACACCATATATTTT. Translation: CASSALQETSGNTIYF.

This sequence joins TRBV28 and TRBJ2-2, with D possibly matching TRBD1 (5 bases). Germline-derived CDR1 and CDR2 are MDHEN and SYDVKM. Trimming took off 6 bases at V and 5 bases at J, with 13 bases between the two ends. This CDR3 has 14 residues. The chain's CDR3 is CASSLRWTTGELFF. The CDR3 DNA is TGTGCCAGCAGCCTACGTTGGACAACCGGGGAGCTGTTTTTT.

The chain uses TRBV20-1 and TRBJ1-6, with 8 bases lining up with TRBD1. CDR1 is DFQATT, CDR2 SNEGSKA, per germline (reference sequence). J gave up 8 bases and V 5 bases, and 8 bases lay outside the gene matches. CDR3 length equals 14 residues. The CDR3 reads CSAREDRDYSPLHF. The CDR3 bases are TGCAGTGCTCGTGAGGACAGGGATTATTCACCCCTCCACTTT.

This chain links TRBV4-1 with TRBJ1-4; 8 positions agree with TRBD1. Losses at the gene ends were 4 bases for V and 4 bases for J; bases not matched to a gene: 5. CDR3 length: 15 amino acids. The germline gives CDR1 MGHRA, CDR2 YSYEKL. CDR3 amino acids: CASSRSDRVNEKLFF. The CDR3 nucleotides read TGCGCCAGCAGCCGCTCGGACAGGGTTAATGAAAAACTGTTTTTT.

The rearrangement uses TRBV5-1 and TRBJ1-3; tentatively, D is TRBD1 (5 bases). V lost 1 base and J lost 0, with 8 bases in between. This CDR3 contains 15 residues. Germline values: CDR1 SGHRS, CDR2 YFSETQ. The CDR3 DNA reads TGCGCCAGCAGCTTGACAGGCATCTCTGGAAACACCATATATTTT. It is translated as CASSLTGISGNTIYF.

This clone was picked up one time. CDR3 coding DNA: TGTGCCAGCAGCGTCGGCGGTCATCAGCCCCAGCATTTT. Encoded protein: CASSVGGHQPQHF. This chain uses TRBV9 with TRBJ1-5; D is undetermined. The V and J ends lost 2 bases and 5 bases respectively, with 8 bases between them. Germline V CDR1 and CDR2: SGDLS, YYNGEE. This CDR3 is built from 13 residues.

This clone has just a few counts. This chain joins TRBV10-2 and TRBJ1-6, with D maybe TRBD1 (5 bases). Germline CDR1 and CDR2: WSHSY and SAAADI. V lost 7 bases and J lost 5, with 15 bases in between. This CDR3 is built from 15 residues. CDR3 loop: CASTQRRGDNSPLHF. The CDR3 nucleotides are TGCGCCAGCACACAGCGACGGGGCGATAATTCACCCCTCCACTTT.

The CDR3 DNA sequence: TGTGCCAGCACAACAGCGAACACTGAAGCTTTCTTT. Translation gives CASTTANTEAFF. The chain uses TRBV2 and TRBJ1-1; D gene ambiguous. The germline V and J ends were trimmed by 7 bases and 1 base, with 7 bases remaining between them. The CDR3 is 12 amino acids. From germline, CDR1 is SNHLY and CDR2 FYNNEI.

V usage is TRBV15 and J usage is TRBJ1-2, with 7 positions matching TRBD1. The CDR3 loop spans 16 amino acids. The junction had 5 bases not matched to a gene; V was cut back by 1 base and J by 0 bases. CDR1 is LNHNV, CDR2 YYDKDF, per germline (reference sequence). As DNA, the CDR3 is TGTGCCACCAGCAGAGGGGGGGACAGCTCTAACTATGGCTACACCTTC. It specifies CATSRGGDSSNYGYTF.

This clone was detected only once. The chain combines TRBV7-3 with TRBJ2-5; the D call may be TRBD1 or TRBD2 (6 bases each). Trimming removed 0 bases from V and 5 bases from J, with 13 bases in between. The CDR3 consists of 15 residues. Germline V gene lookup returns CDR1 SGHTA and CDR2 FQGTGA. The CDR3 DNA reads TGTGCCAGCAGCTTAACGGGGGGCCTCGGGGAGACCCAGTACTTC. Residues: CASSLTGGLGETQYF.

This clone was detected a few times. The rearrangement links TRBV18 to TRBJ1-2; D might be TRBD1 (6 bases). The germline CDR1 and CDR2 sequences are KGHSH and LQKENI. The CDR3 totals 16 residues. Deletions cut 1 base from V and 2 bases from J, with 14 bases between. CDR3: CASSPRSQGGNYGYTF. The CDR3 DNA reads TGTGCCAGCTCACCACGCTCACAGGGAGGGAACTATGGCTACACCTTC.

J is TRBJ2-7 and V is TRBV4-1, with 8 bases fitting TRBD2. Germline V gene lookup returns CDR1 MGHRA and CDR2 YSYEKL. The trim removed 4 bases at V and 0 bases at J, leaving 5 bases unmatched. The CDR3 consists of 15 residues. CDR3 nucleotide sequence: TGCGCCAGCAGCCGAATAGCGGGGAGCTCCTACGAGCAGTACTTC. Residues: CASSRIAGSSYEQYF.

The rearrangement uses TRBV5-5 and TRBJ1-1; D is possibly TRBD1 (5 bases). The CDR3 totals 13 residues. Germline V gene sequence: CDR1 SGHKS, CDR2 YYEKEE (reference sequence). Trimming took 3 bases from V and 1 from J, leaving 7 bases between them. The CDR3 reads CASSWGRNTEAFF. In DNA form, the CDR3 reads TGTGCCAGCAGCTGGGGACGGAACACTGAAGCTTTCTTT.

The rearrangement joins TRBV29-1 to TRBJ2-1; 15 bases are a match to TRBD2. CDR1 and CDR2 (germline): SQVTM, ANQGSEA. The V and J ends lost 4 bases and 14 bases, in that order; junction bases with no gene match: 6. There are 13 residues in the CDR3. CDR3 residues: CSVVGLAGGNEFF. CDR3 nucleotides: TGCAGCGTTGTGGGACTAGCGGGGGGTAATGAGTTCTTC.

The gene calls are TRBV3-1 (or the pseudogene TRBV3-2) and TRBJ2-3; a weak D match, TRBD1 (6 bases). The CDR3 runs to 13 residues. CDR1 and CDR2 from the germline V gene are LGHDT and YNNKEL (reference sequence). The V end was cut by 1 base, the J end by 9 bases, with 11 bases between. The CDR3 reads CASSQGGPGTQYF. The CDR3 coding sequence is TGTGCCAGCAGCCAAGGGGGGCCCGGGACGCAGTATTTT.

The V and J genes are TRBV6-5 and TRBJ1-6; 9 bases align to TRBD1. The CDR3 consists of 15 residues. V was pared by 6 bases and J by 11 bases, with 11 bases of the junction left unmatched. Per germline, CDR1 MNHEY and CDR2 SVGAGI. The CDR3 region has the DNA TGTGCCAGCAGACCCCTCACAGGGGGCGCGACACCCCTCCACTTT. The encoded protein is CASRPLTGGATPLHF.

The V call is TRBV9, the J call TRBJ1-1; D may be TRBD1 (5 bases). Germline CDR1 SGDLS, CDR2 YYNGEE. V gave up 3 bases and J gave up 2 bases, with 17 bases separating them. CDR3 size: 16 residues. CDR3 in amino acids: CASSAQGSAGNTEAFF. The CDR3 DNA follows: TGTGCCAGCAGCGCTCAGGGTTCGGCGGGTAACACTGAAGCTTTCTTT.

The gene calls are TRBV4-1 and TRBJ1-3, with a tentative D call TRBD1 (5 bases). There are 16 residues in the CDR3. The germline CDR1 and CDR2 sequences are MGHRA and YSYEKL. V was trimmed by 4 bases and J by 2 bases, leaving 15 bases between them. The DNA for the CDR3 is TGCGCCAGCAGCCCGCTTGGGGGAGGGCCTGGAAACACCATATATTTT. Its protein is CASSPLGGGPGNTIYF.

The rearrangement joins TRBV2 to TRBJ1-3; the D gene is possibly TRBD1 (6 bases). The CDR3 sequence is 15 residues long. With 4 bases removed from V and 2 bases from J, the gap between germline ends came to 12 bases. The germline gives CDR1 SNHLY, CDR2 FYNNEI. CDR3 DNA: TGTGCCAGCAGTGTTGCCGACAGGACTGGAAACACCATATATTTT. Its protein product is CASSVADRTGNTIYF. Full variable domain (outside the CDR3, taken from reference TRBV2 and TRBJ1-3): EPEVTQTPSHQVTQMGQEVILRCVPISNHLYFYWYRQILGQKVEFLVSFYNNEISEKSEIFDDQFSVERPDGSNFTLKIRSTKLEDSAMYFCASSVADRTGNTIYFGEGSWLTVV.

This clone has a handful of counts. The rearrangement uses TRBV19 and TRBJ1-6; D call uncertain. The germline V gene encodes CDR1 LNHDA and CDR2 SQIVND (reference sequence). The CDR3 totals 13 residues. Trimming took 6 bases from V and 0 from J, leaving 3 bases between them. CDR3 sequence reads: CASRSSYNSPLHF. CDR3 coding DNA: TGTGCCAGTAGGAGCTCCTATAATTCACCCCTCCACTTT.

The chain links TRBV9 to TRBJ2-3; the D gene could be TRBD1 or TRBD2 (5 bases each). This CDR3 has 15 amino acids. Germline V CDR1 and CDR2: SGDLS, YYNGEE. With 0 bases removed from V and 1 base from J, the gap between germline ends came to 9 bases. The CDR3 reads CASSVGGVGTDTQYF. CDR3 DNA sequence: TGTGCCAGCAGCGTAGGAGGGGTGGGCACAGATACGCAGTATTTT.

The chain joins TRBV5-5 to TRBJ2-3; the D gene is possibly TRBD2 (7 bases). Germline V gene lookup returns CDR1 SGHKS and CDR2 YYEKEE (reference sequence). This CDR3 is built from 15 residues. V was cut by 2 bases and J by 5 bases, with 15 bases left in between. CDR3 amino acids: CASSFSRGGVDTQYF. The CDR3 DNA is TGTGCCAGCAGCTTTTCACGAGGGGGGGTAGATACGCAGTATTTT.

This clone was detected a few times. The chain links TRBV29-1 to TRBJ2-5; TRBD2 agrees at 11 bases. CDR1 is SQVTM, CDR2 ANQGSEA, per germline. V lost 6 bases and J lost 7; bases outside the gene matches: 7. The CDR3 is made up of 13 amino acids. CDR3 amino acids: CSVLAGGPGTQYF. CDR3 nucleotide sequence: TGCAGCGTCTTAGCGGGGGGGCCGGGGACCCAGTACTTC.

The rearrangement joins TRBV4-1 to TRBJ2-3; TRBD2 matches at 8 bases. The V and J ends lost 4 bases and 1 base, in that order; junction bases with no gene match: 4. This CDR3 spans 15 amino acids. CDR1 MGHRA and CDR2 YSYEKL come from the germline V gene. CDR3 sequence (DNA): TGCGCCAGCAGCCTTCGGGAGGGGGGCACAGATACGCAGTATTTT. This translates into CASSLREGGTDTQYF.